This paragraph covers one TCR beta chain sequence. Its antigen is as yet unknown. This sample was included in a study of graft-versus-host responses after intestinal transplantation. At the level of the study: Every transplant recipient was induced with anti-thymocyte globulin, then maintained on tacrolimus and steroids for approximately three years.

Sequencing used immunoSEQ multiplex PCR; TCRdb keeps in-frame clones, though not all of them. The data show over 100,000 clones, roughly 91% seen once. Study-level findings and limits: GvH clones appeared in recipient marrow, some first in ileum or blood. Some patients had graft-donor T cell macrochimerism. In their allografts, the ratios of graft-versus-host to host-versus-graft T cell clones were high. After transplant, early declines in HvG clones were associated with peak levels of circulating GvH clones.

The receptor comes from a human donor who received an intestinal transplant. The sequencing used unstimulated CD4+ T cells sorted from spleen or lymph node cells, collected before intestinal transplant.

DNA for the CDR3: TGTGCCTGGAGGTCAACCGCCGGAAACACCATATATTTT. It yields the protein CAWRSTAGNTIYF. The chain carries TRBV30 and TRBJ1-3; D remains unclear. Trimming cost V 3 bases and J 4 bases, with 10 bases left between them. Germline loops: CDR1 GTSNPN, CDR2 SVGIG (reference sequence). CDR3 length equals 13 residues.